A selection of T cell receptor beta chains follows, all from one sample in a study of cytomegalovirus exposure and HLA in healthy donors. TCRdb's copy holds only in-frame clones and misses some; the assay was immunoSEQ multiplex PCR. The data show about 64,000 clones, with around 78% seen just once and 6.5% to 8.5% held by the top ten. Sequencing used PBMCs. The receptor source for this set is a man between 18 and 35 years old in good health and CMV-seropositive. CDR3s include the opening cysteine and the closing phenylalanine or tryptophan. The order of the fields is V gene, CDR3 protein.

TRBV6-5 | CASSYSTEANYGYTF
TRBV30 | CAWSQGFEAFF
TRBV14 | CASSQVGQYGETQYF
TRBV14 | CASSANREGEKLFF
TRBV10-3 | CAISASGDPEQYF
TRBV25-1 | CASSEAGTEAFF
TRBV10-3 | CAISEEPGSYNEQFF
TRBV6-5 | CASSYGGGAYNEQFF
TRBV7-7 | CASSFLDSQETQYF
TRBV20-1 | CSATRGETQYF
TRBV6-5 | CASSNRQGTEAFF
TRBV2 | CASSEGLGRDSYGYTF
TRBV6-6 | CASRSAGGNEKLFF
TRBV10-3 | CAISFDRGDEQYF
TRBV6-5 | CASTELGAGGYGYTF
TRBV6-1 | CASNQGVNTEAFF
TRBV6-5 | CASSQRTGSQPQHF
TRBV6-1 | CASSEQGALNQPQHF
TRBV11-2 | CASSPHRGLKYEQYF
TRBV11-3 | CASSLTAGPGTEAFF
TRBV4-1 | CASSHQQGPHEQYF
TRBV6-1 | CASRRGQLTDTQYF
TRBV5-6 | CASSTAGYGDTQYF
TRBV5-1 | CASSLEGIDQPQHF
TRBV6-1 | CASEAGSSYNEQFF
TRBV28 | CASSLTSDNTGELFF
TRBV29-1 | CSLTLGTGYGYTF
TRBV10-3 | CAISLAAQETQYF
TRBV5-1 | CASSYSGEQFF
TRBV6-5 | CASSYRAGSYEQYF
TRBV29-1 | CSVLYSLSYEQYF
TRBV6-5 | CASREGLAVQETQYF
TRBV28 | CASSLDSGGTQYF
TRBV30 | CAWSGGNTQYF
TRBV6-6 | CASSYVEGAGEAFF
TRBV6-1 | CASTSSGQETQYF
TRBV11-2 | CASSLSADQPQHF
TRBV13 | CASSLGQGGNQPQHF
TRBV15 | CATSRSHGGGSTVQNTGELFF
TRBV28 | CASSFPGQGDSPLHF
TRBV5-1 | CASSLARGVTEAFF
TRBV5-1 | CASSLVVAGGQETQYF
TRBV6-5 | CASGGDTDTQYF
TRBV25-1 | CASSVHDNLYNEQFF
TRBV5-1 | CASSLRDGLNQPQHF
TRBV6-5 | CASSPRGARDQPQHF